These T cell receptor beta chains were read from a single sample in a study of technical replicates of blood from a few donors. TCRdb's table, derived via immunoSEQ multiplex PCR, lists solely in-frame clones and lacks some. The table has 45,000 to 60,000 clones, roughly 95% seen once; the top ten hold around 0.4%. Sequences were obtained from T cells isolated from PBMCs. The receptors stem from a human donor in good health. Both conserved end residues are part of each CDR3. The D gene is left open where the match is weak. Size tells how often a clone was seen (once, few, many) or the class of an expanded clone, and some rows leave it out.

NA	TRBV7-7	18	TRBD2	TRBJ2-2	CASSLKPAGASNTGELFF	TGTGCTAGCAGCTTAAAACCAGCGGGAGCCTCGAACACCGGGGAGCTGTTTTTT
NA	TRBV30	13	NA	TRBJ1-4	CACTPGFNEKLFF	TGTGCCTGCACCCCCGGGTTTAATGAAAAACTGTTTTTT
NA	TRBV30	15	TRBD2	TRBJ2-7	CAWSVLRTSGYEQYF	TGTGCCTGGAGTGTACTAAGGACTAGCGGCTACGAGCAGTACTTC
NA	TRBV4-2	12	NA	TRBJ2-1	CASSQGTNEQFF	TGTGCCAGCAGCCAAGGCACTAATGAGCAGTTCTTC
NA	TRBV7-2	16	TRBD1	TRBJ2-7	CASSLALDRGPSEQYF	TGTGCCAGCAGCTTAGCGCTGGACAGGGGGCCATCCGAGCAGTACTTC
NA	TRBV19	17	NA	TRBJ1-3	CASTSSDREISGNTIYF	TGTGCCAGTACCTCGTCCGACAGAGAAATTTCTGGAAACACCATATATTTT
NA	TRBV10-3	14	NA	TRBJ2-3	CAISVGRGTDTQYF	TGTGCCATCAGTGTAGGTAGGGGGACAGATACGCAGTATTTT
once	TRBV5-1	15	TRBD1	TRBJ2-7	CASSLGQGPSHEQYF	TGCGCCAGCAGCTTGGGACAGGGCCCCTCCCACGAGCAGTACTTC
NA	TRBV5-1	14	NA	TRBJ2-1	CASSLTSSYNEQFF	TGCGCCAGCAGCTTGACTAGCTCCTACAATGAGCAGTTCTTC
NA	TRBV29-1	13	NA	TRBJ1-1	CSVEEGENTEAFF	TGCAGCGTTGAAGAGGGCGAGAACACTGAAGCTTTCTTT
NA	TRBV27	12	NA	TRBJ1-1	CASSSRPWPAFF	TGTGCCAGCAGTTCCCGCCCATGGCCAGCTTTCTTT
NA	TRBV5-1	16	TRBD1	TRBJ1-3	CASSQAGTGSGNTIYF	TGCGCCAGCAGCCAGGCCGGGACAGGGTCTGGAAACACCATATATTTT
NA	TRBV7-9	14	NA	TRBJ2-1	CASSFPSDNNEQFF	TGTGCCAGCAGCTTCCCATCGGACAACAATGAGCAGTTCTTC
NA	TRBV7-2	15	TRBD2	TRBJ2-7	CASSLGPSGSYEQYF	TGTGCCAGCAGCTTAGGTCCTAGCGGGAGCTACGAGCAGTACTTC
NA	TRBV15	15	TRBD1	TRBJ1-5	CATSTDRERDQPQHF	TGTGCCACCAGCACGGACAGGGAACGGGATCAGCCCCAGCATTTT
NA	TRBV6-1	16	TRBD1	TRBJ1-2	CASSEPGTGELDGYTF	TGTGCCAGCAGTGAGCCGGGGACAGGGGAGTTGGATGGCTACACCTTC
NA	TRBV23-1	14	TRBD1	TRBJ2-5	CASSQSAGGETQYF	TGCGCCAGCAGTCAATCTGCAGGGGGAGAGACCCAGTACTTC
NA	TRBV4-1	15	TRBD2	TRBJ2-7	CASSQVSSGSYEQYF	TGCGCCAGCAGCCAAGTGTCTAGCGGGAGTTACGAGCAGTACTTC
NA	TRBV5-1	14	NA	TRBJ2-5	CASSQLSGEETQYF	TGCGCCAGCAGCCAACTGTCGGGAGAAGAGACCCAGTACTTC
NA	TRBV10-3	14	NA	TRBJ2-7	CAISEAGDYYEQYF	TGTGCCATCAGCGAAGCAGGGGACTACTACGAGCAGTACTTC
NA	TRBV9	17	TRBD1	TRBJ2-7	CASSVGGRGQVNYEQYF	TGTGCCAGCAGCGTAGGCGGTAGGGGACAGGTGAACTACGAGCAGTACTTC
NA	TRBV18	12	NA	TRBJ2-7	CASSADSYEQYF	TGTGCCAGCTCAGCGGACAGCTACGAGCAGTACTTC
NA	TRBV4-1	16	TRBD2	TRBJ2-7	CASSQSQTSGGYEQYF	TGCGCCAGCAGCCAATCCCAGACTAGCGGGGGATACGAGCAGTACTTC
NA	TRBV6-1	13	NA	TRBJ1-1	CASSVFGDREAFF	TGTGCCAGCAGTGTTTTCGGTGACAGGGAAGCTTTCTTT
NA	TRBV2	15	NA	TRBJ1-2	CASSDFGDSYYGYTF	TGTGCCAGCAGTGATTTCGGGGACTCCTACTATGGCTACACCTTC
NA	TRBV15	13	TRBD1	TRBJ2-1	CATSPQGVNEQFF	TGTGCCACCAGCCCGCAGGGGGTCAATGAGCAGTTCTTC
NA	TRBV7-9	15	NA	TRBJ2-7	CASSQGRAGHYEQYF	TGTGCCAGCAGCCAGGGGCGAGCGGGGCATTACGAGCAGTACTTC
NA	TRBV18	12	NA	TRBJ1-2	CASSPGEVGYTF	TGTGCCAGCTCACCAGGAGAGGTTGGCTACACCTTC
NA	TRBV4-1	15	TRBD2	TRBJ2-3	CASSPSGSRADTQYF	TGCGCCAGCAGCCCTAGCGGGAGTAGGGCAGATACGCAGTATTTT
NA	TRBV4-1	15	NA	TRBJ1-2	CASSPWQGSNYGYTF	TGCGCCAGCAGCCCTTGGCAGGGATCTAACTATGGCTACACCTTC
NA	TRBV10-3	11	NA	TRBJ2-5	CAIQGEETQYF	TGTGCCATACAGGGTGAAGAGACCCAGTACTTC
once	TRBV29-1	10	NA	TRBJ1-3	CSAVGNTIYF	TGCAGCGCAGTTGGAAACACCATATATTTT
NA	TRBV29-1	16	TRBD2	TRBJ2-1	CSVEPLRSGRPNEQFF	TGCAGCGTTGAACCACTGAGGAGCGGGAGGCCCAATGAGCAGTTCTTC
NA	TRBV7-7	13	NA	TRBJ2-5	CASSPQPGETQYF	TGTGCTAGCAGCCCACAACCTGGCGAGACCCAGTACTTC
NA	TRBV5-4	15	NA	TRBJ1-2	CASSLAPDSLYGYTF	TGTGCCAGCAGCTTGGCCCCGGACAGCCTCTATGGCTACACCTTC
NA	TRBV30	14	NA	TRBJ2-1	CAWTRSRLNNEQFF	TGTGCCTGGACTAGGTCTAGGTTAAACAATGAGCAGTTCTTC
NA	TRBV9	13	NA	TRBJ1-1	CASSATGIGEAFF	TGTGCCAGCAGCGCCACAGGGATTGGGGAAGCTTTCTTT
NA	TRBV14	15	TRBD1	TRBJ2-1	CASSLPTTGFNEQFF	TGTGCCAGCAGCCTACCCACGACAGGGTTCAATGAGCAGTTCTTC
NA	TRBV5-1	17	NA	TRBJ2-2	CASRPNSGEYSTGELFF	TGCGCCAGCAGACCCAACTCAGGGGAATACAGCACCGGGGAGCTGTTTTTT
NA	TRBV27	12	NA	TRBJ1-5	CASSHYNQPQHF	TGTGCCAGCAGCCACTATAATCAGCCCCAGCATTTT
NA	TRBV10-3	12	TRBD1	TRBJ1-2	CAISRDRDGYTF	TGTGCCATCAGTAGAGACAGGGATGGCTACACCTTC